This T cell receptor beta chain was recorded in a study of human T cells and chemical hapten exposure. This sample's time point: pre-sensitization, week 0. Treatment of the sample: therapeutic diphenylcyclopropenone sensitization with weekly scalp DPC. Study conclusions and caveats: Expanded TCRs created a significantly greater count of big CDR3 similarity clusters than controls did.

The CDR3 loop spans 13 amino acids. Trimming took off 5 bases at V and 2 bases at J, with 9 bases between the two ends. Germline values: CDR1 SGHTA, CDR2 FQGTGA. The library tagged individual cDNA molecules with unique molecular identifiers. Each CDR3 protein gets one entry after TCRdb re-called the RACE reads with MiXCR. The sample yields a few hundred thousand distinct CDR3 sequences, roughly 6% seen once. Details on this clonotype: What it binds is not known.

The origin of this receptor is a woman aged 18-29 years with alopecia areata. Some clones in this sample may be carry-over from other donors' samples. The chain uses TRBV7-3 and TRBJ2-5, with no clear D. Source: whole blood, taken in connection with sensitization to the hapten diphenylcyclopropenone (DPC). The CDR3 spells CASSPHAQETQYF. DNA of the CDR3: TGTGCCAGCAGCCCTCATGCACAAGAGACCCAGTACTTC.